This T cell receptor (beta chain) comes out of a study of CD8 T cells in ankylosing spondylitis. Study-wide points: For ankylosing spondylitis blood, a TCR beta motif of seven to nine highly homologous variants appeared characteristic. Significantly higher representation of disease-linked clones was reported for matched ankylosing spondylitis synovial fluid.

The V and J ends lost 5 bases and 6 bases, in that order; junction bases with no gene match: 7. CDR3 size: 15 residues. Germline V lookup: CDR1 SGHTA, CDR2 FQGTGA. TCRdb reprocessed the 5' RACE reads with MiXCR, giving one entry per CDR3 protein. The sample lists approximately 140,000 distinct CDR3 sequences, roughly 8.8% seen once, with approximately 3.4% in the top ten. This clonotype has only a few counts. What it recognizes is unknown. This receptor was obtained from a male donor with ankylosing spondylitis or in good health (not recorded which). J is TRBJ2-2 and V is TRBV7-3; 9 bases line up with TRBD2. The sample was blood, either unsorted or a sorted T cell fraction (not recorded which). The CDR3 nucleotides are TGTGCCAGCAGCGTTAGCGGGAGTGTCGCCGGGGAGCTGTTTTTT. It yields the protein CASSVSGSVAGELFF.